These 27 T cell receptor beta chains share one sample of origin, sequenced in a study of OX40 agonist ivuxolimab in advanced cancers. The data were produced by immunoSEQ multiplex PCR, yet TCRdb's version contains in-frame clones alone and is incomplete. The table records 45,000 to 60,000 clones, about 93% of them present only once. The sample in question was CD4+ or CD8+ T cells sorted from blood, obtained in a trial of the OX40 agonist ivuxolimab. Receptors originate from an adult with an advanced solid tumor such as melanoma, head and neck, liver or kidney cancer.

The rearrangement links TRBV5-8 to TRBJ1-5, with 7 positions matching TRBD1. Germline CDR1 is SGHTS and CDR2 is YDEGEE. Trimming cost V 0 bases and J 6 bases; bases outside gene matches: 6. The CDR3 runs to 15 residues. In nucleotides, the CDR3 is TGTGCCAGCAGCTTGGCTAGGGGGCCGGGTCAGCCCCAGCATTTT. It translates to CASSLARGPGQPQHF.

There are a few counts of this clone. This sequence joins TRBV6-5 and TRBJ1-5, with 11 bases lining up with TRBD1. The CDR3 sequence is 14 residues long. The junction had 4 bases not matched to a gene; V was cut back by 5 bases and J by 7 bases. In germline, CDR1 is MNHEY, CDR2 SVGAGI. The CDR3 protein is CASSQGTGGQPQHF. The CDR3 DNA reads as TGTGCCAGCAGTCAGGGGACAGGGGGGCAGCCCCAGCATTTT.

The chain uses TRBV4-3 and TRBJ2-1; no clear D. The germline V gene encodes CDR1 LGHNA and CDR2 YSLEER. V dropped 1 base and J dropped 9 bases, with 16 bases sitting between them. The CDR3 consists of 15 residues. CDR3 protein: CASSQVRDLAPEQFF. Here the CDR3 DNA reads TGCGCCAGCAGCCAAGTAAGGGATTTAGCTCCTGAGCAGTTCTTC.

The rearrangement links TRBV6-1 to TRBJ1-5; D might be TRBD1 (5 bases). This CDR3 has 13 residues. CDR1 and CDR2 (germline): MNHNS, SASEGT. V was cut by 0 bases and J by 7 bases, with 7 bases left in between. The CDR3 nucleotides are TGTGCCAGCAGTGAAGCGCGGGGGCAGCCCCAGCATTTT. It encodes CASSEARGQPQHF.

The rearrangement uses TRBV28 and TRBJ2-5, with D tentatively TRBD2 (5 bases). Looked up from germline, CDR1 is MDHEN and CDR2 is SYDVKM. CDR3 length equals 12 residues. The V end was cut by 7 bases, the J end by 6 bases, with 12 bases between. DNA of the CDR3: TGTGCCAGCACCCTAGCCCAGCAGACCCAGTACTTC. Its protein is CASTLAQQTQYF.

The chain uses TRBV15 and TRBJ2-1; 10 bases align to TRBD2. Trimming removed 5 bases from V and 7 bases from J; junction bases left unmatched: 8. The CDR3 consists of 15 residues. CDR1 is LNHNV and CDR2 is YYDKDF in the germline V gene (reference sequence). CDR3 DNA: TGTGCCACCAGCGGACGGCTAGCGGGAGAGAATGAGCAGTTCTTC. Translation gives CATSGRLAGENEQFF.

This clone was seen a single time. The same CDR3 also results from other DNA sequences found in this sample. The CDR3 DNA sequence: TGTGCCAGCAGCTTGGGCGGGAACACTGAAGCTTTCTTT. Its protein product is CASSLGGNTEAFF. V usage is TRBV5-6 and J usage is TRBJ1-1, with D unresolved. This CDR3 has 13 residues. CDR1 is SGHDT and CDR2 is YYEEEE in the germline V gene. Trimming pared 0 bases from V and 1 base from J, leaving 4 bases between.

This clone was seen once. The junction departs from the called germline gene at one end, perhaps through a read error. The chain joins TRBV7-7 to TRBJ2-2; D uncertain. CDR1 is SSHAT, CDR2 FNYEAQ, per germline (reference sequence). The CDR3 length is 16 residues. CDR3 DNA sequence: TGTGCTAGCAGCCCATATAAAACAGCGAACACCGGGGAGCTGTTTTTT. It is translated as CASSPYKTANTGELFF.

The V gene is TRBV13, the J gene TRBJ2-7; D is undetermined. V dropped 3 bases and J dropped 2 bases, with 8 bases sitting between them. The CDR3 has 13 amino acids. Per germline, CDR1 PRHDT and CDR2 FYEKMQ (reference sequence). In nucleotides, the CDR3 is TGTGCCAGCAGCTTGTCTGAAGCCTACGAGCAGTACTTC. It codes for CASSLSEAYEQYF.

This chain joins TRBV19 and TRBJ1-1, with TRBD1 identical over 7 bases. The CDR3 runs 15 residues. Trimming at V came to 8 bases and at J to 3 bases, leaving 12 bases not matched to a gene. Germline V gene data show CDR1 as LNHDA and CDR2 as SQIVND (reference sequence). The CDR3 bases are TGTGCCAGTTCCGAACAGGGGATGGAGGACACTGAAGCTTTCTTT. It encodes CASSEQGMEDTEAFF.

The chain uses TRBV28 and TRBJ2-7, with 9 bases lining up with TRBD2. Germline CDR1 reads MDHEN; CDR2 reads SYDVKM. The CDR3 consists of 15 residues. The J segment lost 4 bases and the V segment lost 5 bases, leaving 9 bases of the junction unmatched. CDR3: CASSNPRSGRYEQYF. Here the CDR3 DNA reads TGTGCCAGCAGTAACCCCCGGAGCGGGAGGTACGAGCAGTACTTC.

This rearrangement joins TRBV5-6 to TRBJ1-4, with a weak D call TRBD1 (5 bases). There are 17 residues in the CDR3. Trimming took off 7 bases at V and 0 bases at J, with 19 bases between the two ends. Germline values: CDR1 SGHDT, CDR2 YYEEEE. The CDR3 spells CASFSQGVLATNEKLFF. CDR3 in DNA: TGTGCCAGCTTTTCCCAGGGAGTACTTGCAACTAATGAAAAACTGTTTTTT. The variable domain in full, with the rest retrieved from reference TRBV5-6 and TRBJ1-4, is DAGVTQSPTHLIKTRGQQVTLRCSPKSGHDTVSWYQQALGQGPQFIFQYYEEEERQRGNFPDRFSGHQFPNYSSELNVNALLLGDSALYLCASFSQGVLATNEKLFFGSGTQLSVL.

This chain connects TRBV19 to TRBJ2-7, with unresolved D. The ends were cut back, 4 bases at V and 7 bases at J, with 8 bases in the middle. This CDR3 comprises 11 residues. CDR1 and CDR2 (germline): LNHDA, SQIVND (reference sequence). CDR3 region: CASSTGWEQYF. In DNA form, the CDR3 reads TGTGCCAGTAGTACGGGTTGGGAGCAGTACTTC.

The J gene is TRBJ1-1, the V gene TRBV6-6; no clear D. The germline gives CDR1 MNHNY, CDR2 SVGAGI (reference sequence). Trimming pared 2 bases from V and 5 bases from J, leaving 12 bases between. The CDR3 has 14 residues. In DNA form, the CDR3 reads TGTGCCAGCAGTTACGAGCTAGGGAATACTGAAGCTTTCTTT. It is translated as CASSYELGNTEAFF.

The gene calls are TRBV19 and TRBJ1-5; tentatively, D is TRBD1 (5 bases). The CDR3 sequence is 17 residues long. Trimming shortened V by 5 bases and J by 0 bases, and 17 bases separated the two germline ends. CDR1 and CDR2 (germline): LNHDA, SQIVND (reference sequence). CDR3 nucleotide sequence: TGTGCCAGTAGTCCCCGGGGGGGTCCTTATAGCAATCAGCCCCAGCATTTT. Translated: CASSPRGGPYSNQPQHF.

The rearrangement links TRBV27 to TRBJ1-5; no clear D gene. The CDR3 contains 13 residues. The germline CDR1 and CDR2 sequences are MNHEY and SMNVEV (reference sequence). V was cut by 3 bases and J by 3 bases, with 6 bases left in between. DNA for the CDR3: TGTGCCAGCAGTTTGGGGATCAATCAGCCCCAGCATTTT. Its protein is CASSLGINQPQHF.

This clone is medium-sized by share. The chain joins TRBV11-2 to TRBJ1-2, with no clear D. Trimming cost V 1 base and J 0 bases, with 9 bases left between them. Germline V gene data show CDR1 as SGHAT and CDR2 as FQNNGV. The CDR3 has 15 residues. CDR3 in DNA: TGTGCCAGCAGCTTAGCTGGGGAAGCTAACTATGGCTACACCTTC. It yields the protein CASSLAGEANYGYTF. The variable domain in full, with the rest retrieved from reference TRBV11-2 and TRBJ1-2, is EAGVAQSPRYKIIEKRQSVAFWCNPISGHATLYWYQQILGQGPKLLIQFQNNGVVDDSQLPKDRFSAERLKGVDSTLKIQPAKLEDSAVYLCASSLAGEANYGYTFGSGTRLTVV.

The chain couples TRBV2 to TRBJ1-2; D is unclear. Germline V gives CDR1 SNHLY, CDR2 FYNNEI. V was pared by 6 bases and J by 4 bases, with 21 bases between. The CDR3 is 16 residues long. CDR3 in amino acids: CASSGLVTDPPYGYTF. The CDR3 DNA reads TGTGCCAGCAGCGGACTAGTGACTGACCCTCCCTATGGCTACACCTTC.

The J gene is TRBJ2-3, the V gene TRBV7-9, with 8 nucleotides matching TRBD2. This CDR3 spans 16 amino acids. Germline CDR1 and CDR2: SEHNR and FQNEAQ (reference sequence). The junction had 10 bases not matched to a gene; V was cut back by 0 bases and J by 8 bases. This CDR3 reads CASSLAASGLGGTQYF. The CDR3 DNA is TGTGCCAGCAGCTTAGCGGCTAGCGGGCTTGGGGGTACGCAGTATTTT.

CDR3 DNA: TGTGCCAGCAGTCTGGACAGGGGGGAGGAAAAACTGTTTTTT. Its translation is CASSLDRGEEKLFF. The chain has TRBV28 and TRBJ1-4; 10 bases align to TRBD1. Trimming removed 5 bases from V and 8 bases from J; junction bases left unmatched: 5. CDR3 length equals 14 residues. Germline V gives CDR1 MDHEN, CDR2 SYDVKM.

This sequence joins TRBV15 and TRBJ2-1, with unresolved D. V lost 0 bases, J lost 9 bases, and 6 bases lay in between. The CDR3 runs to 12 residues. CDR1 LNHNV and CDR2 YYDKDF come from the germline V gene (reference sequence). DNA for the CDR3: TGTGCCACCAGCAGAGATTATGCTGAGCAGTTCTTC. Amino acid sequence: CATSRDYAEQFF.

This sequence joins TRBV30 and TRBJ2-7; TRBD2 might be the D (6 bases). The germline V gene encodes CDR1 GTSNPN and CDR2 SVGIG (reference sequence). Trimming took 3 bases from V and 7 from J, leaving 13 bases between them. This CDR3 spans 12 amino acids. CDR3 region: CAWSGRRGEQYF. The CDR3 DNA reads TGTGCCTGGAGCGGGAGACGCGGTGAGCAGTACTTC. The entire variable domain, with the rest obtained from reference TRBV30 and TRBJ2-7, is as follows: SQTIHQWPATLVQPVGSPLSLECTVEGTSNPNLYWYRQAAGRGLQLLFYSVGIGQISSEVPQNLSASRPQDRQFILSSKKLLLSDSGFYLCAWSGRRGEQYFGPGTRLTVT.

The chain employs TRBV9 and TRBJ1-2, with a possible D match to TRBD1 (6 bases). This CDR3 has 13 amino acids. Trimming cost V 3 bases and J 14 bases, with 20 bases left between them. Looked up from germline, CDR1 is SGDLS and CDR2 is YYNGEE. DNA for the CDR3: TGTGCCAGCAGCGGAGGGGGTGAACTCACTTCGACCTTC. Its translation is CASSGGGELTSTF.

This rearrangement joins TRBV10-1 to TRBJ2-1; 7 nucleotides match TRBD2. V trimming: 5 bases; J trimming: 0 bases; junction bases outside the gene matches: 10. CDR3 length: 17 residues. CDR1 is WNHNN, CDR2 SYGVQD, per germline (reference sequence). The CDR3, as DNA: TGCGCCAGCAGTTTTACGGGAGGTTTGGGCTCCTACAATGAGCAGTTCTTC. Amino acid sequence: CASSFTGGLGSYNEQFF.

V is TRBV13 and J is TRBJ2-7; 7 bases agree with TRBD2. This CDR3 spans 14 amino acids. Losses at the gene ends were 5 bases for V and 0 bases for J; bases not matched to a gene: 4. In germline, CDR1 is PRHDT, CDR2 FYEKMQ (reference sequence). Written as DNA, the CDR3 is TGTGCCAGCAGCCTTTGGGGGGGCTCCTACGAGCAGTACTTC. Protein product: CASSLWGGSYEQYF.

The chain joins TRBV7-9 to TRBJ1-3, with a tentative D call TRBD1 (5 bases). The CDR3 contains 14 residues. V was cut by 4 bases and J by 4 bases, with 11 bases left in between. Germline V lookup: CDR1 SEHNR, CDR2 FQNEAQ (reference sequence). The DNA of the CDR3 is TGTGCCAGCAGCTCCGGGACTAAGGGAAACACCATATATTTT. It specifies CASSSGTKGNTIYF.

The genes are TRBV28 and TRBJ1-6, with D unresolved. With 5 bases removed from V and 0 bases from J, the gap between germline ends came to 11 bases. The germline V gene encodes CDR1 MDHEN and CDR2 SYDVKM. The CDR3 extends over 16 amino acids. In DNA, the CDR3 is TGTGCCAGCAGTGGTCAGGCGAGCTCCTATAATTCACCCCTCCACTTT. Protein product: CASSGQASSYNSPLHF.